This TCR beta chain was observed in a study of blood T cells in healthy people across ages. Study-level information: Capture via template switching afforded approximately one barcoded beta molecule per two T cells.

Next came a second PCR, run for about 6 to 11 cycles, which used a sample-barcoded 5' primer along with a J-beta primer mix. TCRdb reprocessed the 5' RACE reads with MiXCR, giving one entry per CDR3 protein. The sample records about 1.8 million distinct CDR3 sequences, around 48% being singletons. Per-sample yields of isolated PBMCs were at least 6 million. Germline CDR1 reads MNHEY; CDR2 reads SVGAGI. The J segment lost 4 bases and the V segment lost 6 bases, leaving 8 bases of the junction unmatched. CDR3 length equals 15 residues. This clonotype was detected a few times. This sequence joins TRBV6-5 and TRBJ2-1; TRBD2 matches 8 bases. Sequencing was done on a sample of blood. The source of this sequence is a woman aged 40 to 49 in good health. CDR3 residues: CASRRLLAEYNEQFF. Here the CDR3 DNA reads TGTGCCAGCAGACGCTTACTAGCGGAATACAATGAGCAGTTCTTC.